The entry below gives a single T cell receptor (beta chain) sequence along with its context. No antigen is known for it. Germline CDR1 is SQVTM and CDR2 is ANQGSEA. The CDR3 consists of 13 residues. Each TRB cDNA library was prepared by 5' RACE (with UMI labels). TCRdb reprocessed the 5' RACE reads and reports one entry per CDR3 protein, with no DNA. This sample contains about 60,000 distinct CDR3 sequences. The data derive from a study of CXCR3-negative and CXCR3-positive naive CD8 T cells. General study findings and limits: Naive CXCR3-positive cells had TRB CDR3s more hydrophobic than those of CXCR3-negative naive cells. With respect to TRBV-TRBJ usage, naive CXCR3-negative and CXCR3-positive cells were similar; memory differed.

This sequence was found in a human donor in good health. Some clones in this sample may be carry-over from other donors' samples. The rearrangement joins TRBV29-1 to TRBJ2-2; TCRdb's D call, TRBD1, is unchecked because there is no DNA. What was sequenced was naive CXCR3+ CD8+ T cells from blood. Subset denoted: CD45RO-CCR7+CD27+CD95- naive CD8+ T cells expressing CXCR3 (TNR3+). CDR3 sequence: CSVAGAGTGELFF.